The 28 T cell receptor beta chains given below trace back to one sample, sequenced in a study of tissue T cells after allogeneic stem cell transplantation. Clones were read by immunoSEQ multiplex PCR, and TCRdb kept only the in-frame ones, dropping some. Of 25,000 to 35,000 clones listed, approximately 85% were seen once; the top ten hold around 3.5%. Sequences were derived from blood, sampled before transplantation. These receptors were taken from a woman aged 18 to 49 who later had graft-versus-host disease after an allogeneic stem cell transplant.

The chain combines TRBV18 with TRBJ1-2; TRBD1 might be the D (5 bases). In germline, CDR1 is KGHSH, CDR2 LQKENI. Trimming left V 5 bases short and J 2 bases short, with 12 bases between. This CDR3 has 14 amino acids. CDR3 amino acids: CASSFGDGNYGYTF. CDR3 nucleotide sequence: TGTGCCAGCTCATTTGGGGACGGGAACTATGGCTACACCTTC.

This clone appeared once. The chain carries TRBV6-6 and TRBJ2-3; D may match TRBD1 or TRBD2 (5 bases each). V was trimmed by 5 bases and J by 6 bases, leaving 15 bases between them. CDR1 MNHNY and CDR2 SVGAGI come from the germline V gene (reference sequence). The CDR3 sequence is 14 residues long. The CDR3 region is CASSPAPGTDTQYF. The CDR3 nucleotides read TGTGCCAGCAGTCCCGCCCCAGGGACCGATACGCAGTATTTT.

J is TRBJ2-5 and V is TRBV19; D is unclear. Germline V CDR1 and CDR2: LNHDA, SQIVND (reference sequence). Trimming pared 5 bases from V and 4 bases from J, leaving 20 bases between. This CDR3 contains 16 residues. The CDR3 loop is CASSPRLAGPGETQYF. For the CDR3, the DNA is TGTGCCAGTAGTCCCCGGTTAGCCGGCCCGGGAGAGACCCAGTACTTC.

The rearrangement links TRBV11-3 to TRBJ2-3; D may be TRBD1 or TRBD2 (5 bases each). From germline, CDR1 is SGHNT and CDR2 YENEEA. CDR3 length: 16 residues. V was pared by 5 bases and J by 2 bases, with 17 bases between. The CDR3 DNA follows: TGTGCCAGCAGCGCCCAGTGGGGACCGAACACAGATACGCAGTATTTT. It translates to CASSAQWGPNTDTQYF.

This clone was observed a few times. This chain uses TRBV19 with TRBJ1-2; D gene unclear. V was clipped by 5 bases and J by 0 bases, with 10 bases between them. The CDR3 extends over 14 amino acids. Germline V CDR1 and CDR2: LNHDA, SQIVND (reference sequence). The CDR3 DNA follows: TGTGCCAGTAGTGTTATAGGGACTAACTATGGCTACACCTTC. Its translation: CASSVIGTNYGYTF.

In its sample, this clone was seen a few times. The rearrangement links TRBV11-3 to TRBJ2-7, with 9 bases fitting TRBD1. Germline-derived CDR1 and CDR2 are SGHNT and YENEEA. The CDR3 consists of 15 residues. The ends lost 3 bases at V and 3 bases at J; junction bases unmatched: 6. The CDR3 protein is CASSLWTGEGYEQYF. The CDR3 nucleotides are TGTGCCAGCAGCTTGTGGACAGGGGAAGGCTACGAGCAGTACTTC.

The V gene is TRBV6-2 or TRBV6-3, the J gene TRBJ2-4; TRBD1 aligns across 11 bases. The CDR3 length is 14 residues. V trimming: 5 bases; J trimming: 8 bases; junction bases outside the gene matches: 5. Germline lookup yields CDR1 MNHEY and CDR2 SVGEGT. The CDR3 bases are TGTGCCAGCAGTCCCGGACAGGGGGCGGACATTCAGTACTTC. Its protein product is CASSPGQGADIQYF.

The V gene is TRBV4-2, the J gene TRBJ2-6, with D possibly matching TRBD1 (6 bases). The V end lost 0 bases, the J end lost 0 bases, and 9 bases lay between the germline ends. This CDR3 is built from 17 residues. Germline V gives CDR1 LGHNA, CDR2 YNFKEQ. This CDR3 reads CASSQDGDNSGANVLTF. CDR3 nucleotides: TGTGCCAGCAGCCAAGACGGGGACAACTCTGGGGCCAACGTCCTGACTTTC.

In its sample, this clone was seen once. The chain couples TRBV5-6 to TRBJ1-2; TRBD1 is a possible D gene (5 bases). The CDR3 is made up of 11 amino acids. Deletions cut 2 bases from V and 7 bases from J, with 6 bases between. Germline CDR1 SGHDT, CDR2 YYEEEE. In DNA form, the CDR3 reads TGTGCCAGCAGCTTCAGGGTTGGCTACACCTTC. This sequence encodes CASSFRVGYTF.

The chain carries TRBV28 and TRBJ1-2, with D unresolved. The CDR3 is made up of 12 amino acids. The germline CDR1 and CDR2 sequences are MDHEN and SYDVKM. Trimming pared 3 bases from V and 6 bases from J, leaving 8 bases between. CDR3 region: CASSFHSDGYTF. CDR3 DNA sequence: TGTGCCAGCAGTTTCCACAGCGATGGCTACACCTTC.

The rearrangement joins TRBV4-1 to TRBJ2-2; 7 bases align to TRBD1. The germline V gene encodes CDR1 MGHRA and CDR2 YSYEKL. V trimming: 6 bases; J trimming: 6 bases; junction bases outside the gene matches: 16. The CDR3 is 17 residues long. This chain's CDR3 is CASSPNEGALVAGELFF. The CDR3 region has the DNA TGCGCCAGCAGTCCTAACGAGGGGGCGTTGGTGGCCGGGGAGCTGTTTTTT.

The chain joins TRBV24-1 to TRBJ1-2; D not resolved. CDR1 is KGHDR and CDR2 is SFDVKD in the germline V gene. V was pared by 4 bases and J by 0 bases, with 8 bases between. The CDR3 loop spans 14 amino acids. The DNA for the CDR3 is TGTGCCACCAGTGACTCTGGCACTAACTATGGCTACACCTTC. Protein product: CATSDSGTNYGYTF.

The chain employs TRBV19 and TRBJ2-5; 11 bases map to TRBD1. The CDR3 spans 16 residues. CDR1 is LNHDA and CDR2 is SQIVND in the germline V gene (reference sequence). After removal of 6 bases from V and 4 bases from J, the junction contained 10 bases not matched to a gene. The CDR3 DNA sequence: TGTGCCAGTAGCCCCCGGACAGGGGGCTTGGGAGAGACCCAGTACTTC. Protein product: CASSPRTGGLGETQYF.

The CDR3 DNA sequence: TGCGCCAGCAGTCACTTGATGCCTTCGGTCATGTACTCCTACGAGCAGTACTTC. Amino acid sequence: CASSHLMPSVMYSYEQYF. The rearrangement joins TRBV23-1 to TRBJ2-7; D not resolved. TRBV23-1 is placed among ORFs of uncertain function. V shed 3 bases and J shed 0 bases, with 21 bases lying between them. The CDR3 is 18 amino acids.

In this sample, this clone turned up once. The sample holds other DNA sequences that translate to the same CDR3. The chain combines TRBV28 with TRBJ1-1; maybe TRBD1 (5 bases). The CDR3 extends over 13 amino acids. V lost 3 bases and J lost 3, with 8 bases in between. Germline assignment: CDR1 MDHEN and CDR2 SYDVKM. The CDR3 DNA is TGTGCCAGCAGTTTGAGGGGAGACACTGAAGCTTTCTTT. Its translation is CASSLRGDTEAFF.

This clone appeared a few times. The chain is built from TRBV6-1 and TRBJ2-6; D not resolved. The germline CDR1 and CDR2 sequences are MNHNS and SASEGT. V was pared by 3 bases and J by 0 bases, with 3 bases between. CDR3 length: 14 amino acids. CDR3 amino acids: CASSDNSGANVLTF. CDR3 DNA: TGTGCCAGCAGTGACAACTCTGGGGCCAACGTCCTGACTTTC.

This clone showed up just once. The V and J genes are TRBV30 and TRBJ2-3; 8 bases map to TRBD2. Germline V gene data show CDR1 as GTSNPN and CDR2 as SVGIG (reference sequence). J lost 2 bases, V lost 0 bases, and 4 bases had no gene match. The CDR3 covers 15 residues. Here the CDR3 reads CAWSVQLAATDTQYF. CDR3 DNA sequence: TGTGCCTGGAGTGTACAACTAGCGGCCACAGATACGCAGTATTTT.

The J gene is TRBJ2-7, the V gene TRBV4-1, with a tentative D call TRBD1 (6 bases). Deletions cut 0 bases from V and 2 bases from J, with 14 bases between. The germline CDR1 and CDR2 sequences are MGHRA and YSYEKL. This CDR3 is 16 amino acids long. In nucleotides, the CDR3 is TGCGCCAGCAGCCAAGAGCCCTCTGGGGACACCTACGAGCAGTACTTC. Amino acid sequence: CASSQEPSGDTYEQYF.

This clone was seen only once. The chain employs TRBV28 and TRBJ2-7; D is possibly TRBD1 (6 bases). This CDR3 comprises 15 residues. V was clipped by 5 bases and J by 2 bases, with 16 bases between them. CDR1 is MDHEN, CDR2 SYDVKM, per germline. CDR3 DNA sequence: TGTGCCAGCAGTCTTCAGGGGTCATGGGCCTACGAGCAGTACTTC. As protein: CASSLQGSWAYEQYF.

J is TRBJ1-3 and V is TRBV4-1; D might be TRBD1 (5 bases). CDR1 is MGHRA, CDR2 YSYEKL, per germline. V lost 4 bases and J lost 0, with 13 bases in between. This CDR3 contains 16 residues. This chain's CDR3 is CASSRPPGTSGNTIYF. The CDR3 DNA is TGCGCCAGCAGCCGTCCGCCCGGGACCTCTGGAAACACCATATATTTT.

This chain connects TRBV19 to TRBJ2-7, with 8 positions matching TRBD1. V shed 5 bases and J 2 bases; nucleotides not matched to a gene: 8. Germline values: CDR1 LNHDA, CDR2 SQIVND (reference sequence). This CDR3 is built from 15 residues. The CDR3 here is CASSVRTGGAYEQYF. The CDR3 DNA sequence: TGTGCCAGTAGTGTCCGCACAGGGGGAGCCTACGAGCAGTACTTC.

This clone turned up a few times. J is TRBJ2-3 and V is TRBV4-2; 11 positions match TRBD2. Germline-derived CDR1 and CDR2 are LGHNA and YNFKEQ. The CDR3 is made up of 16 amino acids. Trimming at V came to 2 bases and at J to 4 bases, leaving 5 bases not matched to a gene. CDR3 nucleotide sequence: TGTGCCAGCAGCCAATTGCCTAGCGGGGGGTCAGATACGCAGTATTTT. Protein: CASSQLPSGGSDTQYF.

The CDR3 loop is CASSLRSGGGQPQHF. The CDR3 nucleotides read TGTGCCAGCAGTTTAAGGTCAGGGGGCGGTCAGCCCCAGCATTTT. The chain employs TRBV28 and TRBJ1-5; 8 nucleotides match TRBD1. Germline trimming cut 2 bases from V and 6 bases from J; bases unmatched to any gene: 6. The CDR3 has 15 residues. The germline CDR1 and CDR2 sequences are MDHEN and SYDVKM. The full variable domain, rest sourced from reference TRBV28 and TRBJ1-5, is DVKVTQSSRYLVKRTGEKVFLECVQDMDHENMFWYRQDPGLGLRLIYFSYDVKMKEKGDIPEGYSVSREKKERFSLILESASTNQTSMYLCASSLRSGGGQPQHFGDGTRLSIL.

The rearrangement uses TRBV2 and TRBJ2-1; 10 bases align to TRBD2. The germline V gene has CDR1 SNHLY and CDR2 FYNNEI. The CDR3 totals 15 residues. Germline trimming cut 7 bases from V and 2 bases from J; bases unmatched to any gene: 5. In DNA, the CDR3 is TGTGCCAGCATCGTGAGCGGGGGGGCCTACAATGAGCAGTTCTTC. It codes for CASIVSGGAYNEQFF.

The CDR3 nucleotides are TGCGCCAGCAGCTTGGGACAGGGGTCGACCTACGAGCAGTACTTC. Its translation is CASSLGQGSTYEQYF. The J gene is TRBJ2-7, the V gene TRBV5-1; 8 bases match TRBD1. The V segment lost 0 bases and the J segment 2 bases; nucleotides outside the gene matches: 4. The CDR3 loop spans 15 amino acids. Germline V gene sequence: CDR1 SGHRS, CDR2 YFSETQ. Looking up the rest from reference TRBV5-1 and TRBJ2-7 gives the full variable domain: KAGVTQTPRYLIKTRGQQVTLSCSPISGHRSVSWYQQTPGQGLQFLFEYFSETQRNKGNFPGRFSGRQFSNSRSEMNVSTLELGDSALYLCASSLGQGSTYEQYFGPGTRLTVT.

This clone was counted a few times. The J gene is TRBJ1-3, the V gene TRBV7-9; D call uncertain. V was cut by 2 bases and J by 1 base, with 9 bases left in between. The length of the CDR3 is 15 residues. Germline CDR1 is SEHNR and CDR2 is FQNEAQ (reference sequence). The CDR3 is CASSLSSGSGNTIYF. DNA of the CDR3: TGTGCCAGCAGCTTAAGTTCGGGGTCTGGAAACACCATATATTTT.

V is TRBV2 and J is TRBJ1-2; D may be TRBD1 (6 bases). Germline CDR1 reads SNHLY; CDR2 reads FYNNEI. The CDR3 spans 13 residues. The V end was cut by 6 bases, the J end by 6 bases, with 14 bases between. Here the CDR3 reads CASRFHEGDGYTF. DNA of the CDR3: TGTGCCAGCAGATTCCACGAGGGGGATGGCTACACCTTC.

The chain recombines TRBV10-3 with TRBJ1-1; tentative D call: TRBD1 (6 bases). The CDR3 sequence is 13 residues long. Germline loops: CDR1 ENHRY, CDR2 SYGVKD. V was clipped by 4 bases and J by 10 bases, with 16 bases between them. CDR3 nucleotide sequence: TGTGCCATCAGTGGGGACATATCGGAGGGAGCTTTCTTT. It yields the protein CAISGDISEGAFF.